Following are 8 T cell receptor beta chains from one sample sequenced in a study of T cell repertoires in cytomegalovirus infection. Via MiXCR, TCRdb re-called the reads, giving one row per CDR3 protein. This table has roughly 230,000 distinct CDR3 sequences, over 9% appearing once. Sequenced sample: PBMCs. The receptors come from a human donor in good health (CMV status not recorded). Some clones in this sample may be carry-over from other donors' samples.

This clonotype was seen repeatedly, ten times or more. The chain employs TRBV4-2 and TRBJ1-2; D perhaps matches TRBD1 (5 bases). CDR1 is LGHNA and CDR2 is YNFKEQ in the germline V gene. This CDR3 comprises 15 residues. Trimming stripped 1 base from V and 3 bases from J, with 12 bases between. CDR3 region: CASSQGDRAHYGYTF. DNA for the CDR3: TGTGCCAGCAGCCAAGGTGACAGAGCCCACTATGGCTACACCTTC.

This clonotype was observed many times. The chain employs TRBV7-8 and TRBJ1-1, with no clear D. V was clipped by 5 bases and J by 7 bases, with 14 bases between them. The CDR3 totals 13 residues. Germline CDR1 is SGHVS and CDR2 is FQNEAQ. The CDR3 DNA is TGTGCCAGCAGCCCCAATACGTGGGGTGAAGCTTTCTTT. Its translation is CASSPNTWGEAFF. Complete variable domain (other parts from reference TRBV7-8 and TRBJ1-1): GAGVSQSPRYKVAKRGQDVALRCDPISGHVSLFWYQQALGQGPEFLTYFQNEAQLDKSGLPSDRFFAERPEGSVSTLKIQRTQQEDSAVYLCASSPNTWGEAFFGQGTRLTVV.

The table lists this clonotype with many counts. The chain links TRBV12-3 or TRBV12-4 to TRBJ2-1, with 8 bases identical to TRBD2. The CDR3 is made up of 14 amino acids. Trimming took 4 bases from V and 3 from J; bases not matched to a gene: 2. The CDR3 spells CASSSSGLYNEQFF. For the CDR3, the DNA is TGTGCCAGCAGTTCTAGCGGGCTCTACAATGAGCAGTTCTTC.

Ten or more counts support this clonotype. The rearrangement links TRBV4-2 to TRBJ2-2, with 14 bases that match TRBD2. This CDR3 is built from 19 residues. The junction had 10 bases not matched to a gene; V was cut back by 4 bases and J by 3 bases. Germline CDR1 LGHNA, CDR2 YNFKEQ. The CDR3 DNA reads TGTGCCAGCAGCCCCCACCCGGGGACTAGCGGGAGCCACACCGGGGAGCTGTTTTTT. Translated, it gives CASSPHPGTSGSHTGELFF.

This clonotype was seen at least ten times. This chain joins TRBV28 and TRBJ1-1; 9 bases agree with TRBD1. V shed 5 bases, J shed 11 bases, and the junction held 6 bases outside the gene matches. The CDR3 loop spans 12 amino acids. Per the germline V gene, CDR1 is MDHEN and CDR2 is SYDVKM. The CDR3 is CASSRDRARAFF. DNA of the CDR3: TGTGCCAGCAGTCGGGACAGGGCCCGGGCTTTCTTT.

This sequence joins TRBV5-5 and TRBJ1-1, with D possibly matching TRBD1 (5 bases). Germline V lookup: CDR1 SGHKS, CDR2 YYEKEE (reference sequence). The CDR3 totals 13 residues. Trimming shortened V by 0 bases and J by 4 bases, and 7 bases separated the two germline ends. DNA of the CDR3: TGTGCCAGCAGCTTGGGCAGGGCCACTGAAGCTTTCTTT. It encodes CASSLGRATEAFF.

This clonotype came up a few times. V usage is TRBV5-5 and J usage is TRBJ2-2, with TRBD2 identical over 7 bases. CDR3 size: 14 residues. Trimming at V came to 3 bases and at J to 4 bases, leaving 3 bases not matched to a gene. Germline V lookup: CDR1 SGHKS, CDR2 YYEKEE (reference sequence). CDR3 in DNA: TGTGCCAGCAGCTCATGGGGGGGCACCGGGGAGCTGTTTTTT. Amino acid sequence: CASSSWGGTGELFF.

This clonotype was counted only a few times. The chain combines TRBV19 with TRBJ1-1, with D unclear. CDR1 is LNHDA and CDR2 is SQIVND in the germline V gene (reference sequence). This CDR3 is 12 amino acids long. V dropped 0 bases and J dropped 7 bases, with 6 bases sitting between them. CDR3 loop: CASSIEYGEAFF. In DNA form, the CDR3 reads TGTGCCAGTAGTATAGAGTACGGTGAAGCTTTCTTT. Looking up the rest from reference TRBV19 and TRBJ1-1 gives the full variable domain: DGGITQSPKYLFRKEGQNVTLSCEQNLNHDAMYWYRQDPGQGLRLIYYSQIVNDFQKGDIAEGYSVSREKKESFPLTVTSAQKNPTAFYLCASSIEYGEAFFGQGTRLTVV.